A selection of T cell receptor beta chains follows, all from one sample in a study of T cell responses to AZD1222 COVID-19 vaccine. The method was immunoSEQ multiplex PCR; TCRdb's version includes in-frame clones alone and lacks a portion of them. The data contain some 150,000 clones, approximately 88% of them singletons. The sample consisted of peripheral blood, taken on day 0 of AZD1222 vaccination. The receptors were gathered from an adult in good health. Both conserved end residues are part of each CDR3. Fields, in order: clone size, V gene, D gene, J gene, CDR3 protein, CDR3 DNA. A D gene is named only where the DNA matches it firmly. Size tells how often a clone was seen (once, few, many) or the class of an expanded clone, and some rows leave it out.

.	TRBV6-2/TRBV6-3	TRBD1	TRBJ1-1	CASSTMDRALSNTEAFF	TGTGCCAGCAGTACAATGGACAGGGCCCTATCGAACACTGAAGCTTTCTTT
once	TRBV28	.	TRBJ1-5	CASSLWPLRTDGTQPQHF	TGTGCCAGCAGTTTATGGCCCCTTCGGACAGATGGTACTCAGCCCCAGCATTTT
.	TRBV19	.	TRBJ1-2	CASSISYRPTTYGYTF	TGTGCCAGTAGTATTTCCTACAGACCAACTACCTATGGCTACACCTTC
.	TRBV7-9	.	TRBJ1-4	CASSSHGQGREKLFF	TGTGCCAGCAGCTCACATGGGCAGGGGAGGGAAAAACTGTTTTTT
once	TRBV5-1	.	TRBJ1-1	CASSLVAGLASEAFF	TGCGCCAGCAGCTTGGTTGCAGGTTTAGCCTCTGAAGCTTTCTTT
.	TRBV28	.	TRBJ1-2	CASSFSGAGYGYTF	TGTGCCAGCAGTTTTTCAGGGGCGGGCTATGGCTACACCTTC
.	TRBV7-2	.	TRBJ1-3	CASSKQDLSGNTIYF	TGTGCCAGCAGCAAACAGGACCTATCTGGAAACACCATATATTTT
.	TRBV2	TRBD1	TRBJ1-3	CASSEQGAGGNTIYF	TGTGCCAGCAGTGAGCAGGGGGCAGGAGGAAACACCATATATTTT
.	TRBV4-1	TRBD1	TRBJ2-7	CASSQGETGMRLF	TGCGCCAGCAGCCAAGGGGAGACAGGGATGCGCCTCTTC
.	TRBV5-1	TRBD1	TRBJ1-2	CASSREGQPAYGYTF	TGCGCCAGCAGCCGGGAGGGACAGCCCGCCTATGGCTACACCTTC
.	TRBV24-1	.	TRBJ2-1	CATSDLHQGTSPNEQFF	TGTGCCACCAGTGATTTGCATCAGGGCACGAGCCCCAATGAGCAGTTCTTC
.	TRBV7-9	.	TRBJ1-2	CASSLEGNYGYTF	TGTGCCAGCAGCTTAGAGGGGAACTATGGCTACACCTTC
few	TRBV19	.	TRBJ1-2	CASSPGANYGYTF	TGTGCCAGTAGTCCGGGGGCCAACTATGGCTACACCTTC
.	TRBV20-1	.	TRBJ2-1	CSASRATVRQFF	TGCAGTGCTAGTAGGGCCACCGTTCGGCAGTTCTTC
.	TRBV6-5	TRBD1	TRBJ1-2	CASSTTGQTNGRYTF	TGTGCCAGCAGTACGACGGGACAGACTAATGGACGCTACACCTTC
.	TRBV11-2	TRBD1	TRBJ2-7	CASSLVGQMGPEQYF	TGTGCCAGCAGTTTGGTGGGACAGATGGGACCCGAGCAGTACTTC
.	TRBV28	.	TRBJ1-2	CASSKNPLRGYTF	TGTGCCAGCAGCAAGAACCCCCTGAGGGGCTACACCTTC
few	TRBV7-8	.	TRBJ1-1	CASAERGFGTEAFF	TGTGCCAGCGCCGAGCGGGGGTTCGGCACTGAAGCTTTCTTT
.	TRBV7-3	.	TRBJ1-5	CASSLGPGPNQPQHF	TGTGCCAGCAGCCTGGGGCCGGGGCCCAATCAGCCCCAGCATTTT
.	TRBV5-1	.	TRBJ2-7	CASSLAASPTYEQYF	TGCGCCAGCAGCTTGGCAGCCAGCCCCACCTACGAGCAGTACTTC
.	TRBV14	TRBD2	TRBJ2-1	CASSQRGLAGGANEQFF	TGTGCCAGCAGCCAAAGGGGACTAGCGGGGGGGGCGAATGAGCAGTTCTTC
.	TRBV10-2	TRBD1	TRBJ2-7	CASSGQGIEQYF	TGCGCCAGCAGTGGACAGGGCATCGAGCAGTACTTC
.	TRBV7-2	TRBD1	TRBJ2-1	CASSTSGQGFNEQFF	TGTGCCAGCAGCACCTCTGGACAGGGTTTCAATGAGCAGTTCTTC
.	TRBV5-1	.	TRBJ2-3	CASSSAATSTDTQYF	TGCGCCAGCAGCTCGGCCGCGACTAGCACAGATACGCAGTATTTT
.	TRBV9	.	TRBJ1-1	CASSVGEAMNTEAFF	TGTGCCAGCAGCGTAGGGGAAGCCATGAACACTGAAGCTTTCTTT
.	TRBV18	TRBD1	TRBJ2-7	CASSPKGQTYSYEQYF	TGTGCCAGCTCGCCTAAGGGACAGACATACTCCTACGAGCAGTACTTC
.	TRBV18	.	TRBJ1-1	CASSPPFSDTEAFF	TGTGCCAGCTCACCACCGTTCTCGGACACTGAAGCTTTCTTT
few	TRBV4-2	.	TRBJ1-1	CASSQDAGGVAEAFF	TGTGCCAGCAGCCAAGATGCGGGCGGGGTGGCTGAAGCTTTCTTT
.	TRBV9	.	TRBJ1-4	CASSVDRRATNEKLFF	TGTGCCAGCAGCGTCGACAGACGCGCAACTAATGAAAAACTGTTTTTT
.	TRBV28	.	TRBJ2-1	CASAKYSGLLEFF	TGTGCCAGCGCTAAGTATAGCGGCCTCCTGGAGTTCTTC
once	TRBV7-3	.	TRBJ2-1	CASSSRGAPGNEQFF	TGTGCCAGCAGCAGTCGGGGGGCCCCGGGGAATGAGCAGTTCTTC
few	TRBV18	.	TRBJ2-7	CASSPSSYEQYF	TGTGCCAGCTCACCGAGCTCCTACGAGCAGTACTTC
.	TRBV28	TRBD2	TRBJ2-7	CASARRGAYEQYF	TGTGCCAGCGCGCGCCGGGGGGCCTACGAGCAGTACTTC
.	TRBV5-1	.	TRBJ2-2	CASSTDGSFGELFF	TGCGCCAGCAGCACCGACGGGTCTTTCGGGGAGCTGTTTTTT
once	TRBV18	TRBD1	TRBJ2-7	CASSFRGPPEQYF	TGTGCCAGCTCATTCAGGGGGCCACCCGAGCAGTACTTC
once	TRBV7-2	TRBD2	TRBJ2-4	CASRRGGNGKNIQYF	TGTGCCAGCAGAAGGGGAGGGAACGGGAAAAACATTCAGTACTTC
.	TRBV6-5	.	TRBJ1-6	CASGLQFYNSPLHF	TGTGCCAGCGGACTACAGTTTTATAATTCACCCCTCCACTTT
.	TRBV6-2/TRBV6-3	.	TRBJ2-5	CASSYLETQYF	TGTGCCAGCAGTTACCTAGAGACCCAGTACTTC
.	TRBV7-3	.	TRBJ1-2	CASSFPRARGTNYGYTF	TGTGCCAGCAGCTTTCCACGGGCGAGAGGTACTAACTATGGCTACACCTTC
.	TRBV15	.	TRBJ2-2	CATSREGTAGELFF	TGTGCCACTTCGCGCGAGGGTACCGCCGGGGAGCTGTTTTTT
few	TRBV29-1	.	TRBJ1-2	CSVRIAGSGYTF	TGCAGCGTTCGGATCGCTGGTAGTGGCTACACCTTC
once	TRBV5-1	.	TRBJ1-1	CASSLVGDGEAFF	TGCGCCAGCAGCTTGGTAGGGGACGGGGAAGCTTTCTTT
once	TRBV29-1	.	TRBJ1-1	CSFRDMEAFF	TGCAGCTTCCGGGACATGGAAGCTTTCTTT
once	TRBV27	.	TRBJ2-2	CASSLDNNRRGTGELFF	TGTGCCAGCAGTTTAGATAACAACAGGAGGGGAACCGGGGAGCTGTTTTTT
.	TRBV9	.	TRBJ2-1	CASSVAPPAGNEQFF	TGTGCCAGCAGCGTAGCCCCACCCGCGGGTAATGAGCAGTTCTTC
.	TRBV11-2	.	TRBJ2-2	CASSFSRATFANTGELFF	TGTGCCAGCAGCTTTTCCAGGGCCACATTCGCGAACACCGGGGAGCTGTTTTTT
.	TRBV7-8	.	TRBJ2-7	CASSLTSYEQYF	TGTGCCAGCAGCTTAACGTCCTACGAGCAGTACTTC
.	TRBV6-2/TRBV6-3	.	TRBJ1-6	CASSYVGRNNSPLHF	TGTGCCAGCAGTTACGTCGGTCGGAATAATTCACCCCTCCACTTT
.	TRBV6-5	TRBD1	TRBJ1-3	CASSYSRTGTGNTIYF	TGTGCCAGCAGTTACTCCAGGACAGGGACTGGAAACACCATATATTTT